A selection of T cell receptor beta chains follows, all from one sample in a study of TIL therapy for anti-PD-1-resistant metastatic lung cancer. Measured with immunoSEQ multiplex PCR; TCRdb has only the in-frame clones, and not every one. Found here are more than 90,000 clones, roughly 65% of them singletons; the top ten hold roughly 11%. The sequencing here drew on tumor tissue, taken at baseline. The receptor source for this set is a person aged 25-79 years with non-small cell lung cancer. Each CDR3 is given with its conserved first and last residue. Fields, in order: J gene, D gene, clone size, V gene, CDR3 protein, CDR3 DNA. The D gene is left open where the match is weak. Expanded clones get a size class; other rows say once, few or many, or leave the size out.

j_gene: TRBJ2-5; d_gene: -; abundance: -; v_gene: TRBV6-5; CDR3aa: CASSLYTGAETQYF; CDR3nt: TGTGCCAGCAGTTTATATACGGGGGCAGAGACCCAGTACTTC
j_gene: TRBJ2-7; d_gene: TRBD2; abundance: many; v_gene: TRBV19; CDR3aa: CASSGAGGTYEQYF; CDR3nt: TGTGCCAGTAGTGGAGCGGGAGGGACCTACGAGCAGTACTTC
j_gene: TRBJ1-1; d_gene: -; abundance: -; v_gene: TRBV6-2/TRBV6-3; CDR3aa: CASSYGSNTEAFF; CDR3nt: TGTGCCAGCAGTTACGGCAGTAACACTGAAGCTTTCTTT
j_gene: TRBJ2-2; d_gene: -; abundance: -; v_gene: TRBV7-9; CDR3aa: CASSLVFLGRNTGELFF; CDR3nt: TGTGCCAGCAGCTTAGTATTTTTGGGCAGAAACACCGGGGAGCTGTTTTTT
j_gene: TRBJ1-6; d_gene: -; abundance: -; v_gene: TRBV27; CDR3aa: CATGTGPNSPLHF; CDR3nt: TGTGCCACCGGAACAGGACCAAATTCACCCCTCCACTTT
j_gene: TRBJ1-1; d_gene: -; abundance: -; v_gene: TRBV19; CDR3aa: CASMGETGYMNTEAFF; CDR3nt: TGTGCCAGTATGGGCGAGACGGGGTACATGAACACTGAAGCTTTCTTT
j_gene: TRBJ2-3; d_gene: -; abundance: -; v_gene: TRBV7-2; CDR3aa: CASSLDGASTDTQYF; CDR3nt: TGTGCCAGCAGCTTAGACGGAGCATCCACAGATACGCAGTATTTT
j_gene: TRBJ2-5; d_gene: -; abundance: many; v_gene: TRBV11-2; CDR3aa: CASSLGPGETQYF; CDR3nt: TGTGCCAGCAGCTTAGGCCCCGGGGAGACCCAGTACTTC
j_gene: TRBJ1-5; d_gene: TRBD1; abundance: -; v_gene: TRBV5-1; CDR3aa: CASSPGTGYNSNQPQHF; CDR3nt: TGCGCCAGCAGTCCCGGGACAGGGTATAATAGCAATCAGCCCCAGCATTTT
j_gene: TRBJ2-5; d_gene: TRBD1; abundance: -; v_gene: TRBV5-1; CDR3aa: CASSTWGGQGIAIETQYF; CDR3nt: TGCGCCAGCAGCACCTGGGGGGGACAGGGAATCGCTATTGAGACCCAGTACTTC
j_gene: TRBJ2-3; d_gene: TRBD2; abundance: -; v_gene: TRBV18; CDR3aa: CASSPQLKLAGPRGDTQYF; CDR3nt: TGTGCCAGCTCACCCCAGCTCAAGCTAGCGGGCCCACGGGGGGATACGCAGTATTTT
j_gene: TRBJ1-4; d_gene: -; abundance: -; v_gene: TRBV6-1; CDR3aa: CASSGTGIATNEKLFF; CDR3nt: TGTGCCAGCAGTGGCACAGGGATTGCAACTAATGAAAAACTGTTTTTT
j_gene: TRBJ2-1; d_gene: -; abundance: -; v_gene: TRBV27; CDR3aa: CASSFSLGYNEQFF; CDR3nt: TGTGCCAGCAGTTTCTCTTTAGGGTACAATGAGCAGTTCTTC
j_gene: TRBJ2-7; d_gene: -; abundance: once; v_gene: TRBV6-2/TRBV6-3; CDR3aa: CASSFGLVDYEQYF; CDR3nt: TGTGCCAGCAGTTTCGGTCTAGTCGACTACGAGCAGTACTTC